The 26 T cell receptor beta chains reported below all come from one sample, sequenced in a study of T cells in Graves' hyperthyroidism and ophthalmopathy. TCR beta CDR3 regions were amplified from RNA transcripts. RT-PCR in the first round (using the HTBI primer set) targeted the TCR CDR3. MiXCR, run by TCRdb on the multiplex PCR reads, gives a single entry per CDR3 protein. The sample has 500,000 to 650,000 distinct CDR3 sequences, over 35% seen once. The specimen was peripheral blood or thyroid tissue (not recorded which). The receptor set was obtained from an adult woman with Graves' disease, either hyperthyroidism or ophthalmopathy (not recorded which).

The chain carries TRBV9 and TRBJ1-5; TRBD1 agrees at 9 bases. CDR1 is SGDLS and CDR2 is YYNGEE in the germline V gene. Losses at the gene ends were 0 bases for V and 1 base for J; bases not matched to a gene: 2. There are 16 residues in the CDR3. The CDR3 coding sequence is TGTGCCAGCAGCGTAGGGACAGGGGACAGCAATCAGCCCCAGCATTTT. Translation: CASSVGTGDSNQPQHF.

CDR3 loop: CASSDRPNTGELFF. CDR3 nucleotide sequence: TGTGCCAGCAGCGACAGGCCGAACACCGGGGAGCTGTTTTTT. This chain links TRBV7-3 with TRBJ2-2; D possibly corresponds to TRBD1 (6 bases). V lost 5 bases to trimming and J lost 0 bases, with 7 bases between them. This CDR3 is built from 14 residues. The germline CDR1 and CDR2 sequences are SGHTA and FQGTGA.

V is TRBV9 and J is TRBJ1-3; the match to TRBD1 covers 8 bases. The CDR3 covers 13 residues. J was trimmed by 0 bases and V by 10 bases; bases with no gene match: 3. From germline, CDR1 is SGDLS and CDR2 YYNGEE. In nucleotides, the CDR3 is TGTGCCGAGGACAGGGCCTCTGGAAACACCATATATTTT. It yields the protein CAEDRASGNTIYF. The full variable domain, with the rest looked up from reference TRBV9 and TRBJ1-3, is DSGVTQTPKHLITATGQRVTLRCSPRSGDLSVYWYQQSLDQGLQFLIQYYNGEERAKGNILERFSAQQFPDLHSELNLSSLELGDSALYFCAEDRASGNTIYFGEGSWLTVV.

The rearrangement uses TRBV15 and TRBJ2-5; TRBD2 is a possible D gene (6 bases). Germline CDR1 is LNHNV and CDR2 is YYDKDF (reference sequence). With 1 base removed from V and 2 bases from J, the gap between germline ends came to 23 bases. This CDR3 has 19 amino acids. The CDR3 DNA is TGTGCCACCAGCAGAGTTGCCAGCAGTTATGGCGGACTACAAGAGACCCAGTACTTC. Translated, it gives CATSRVASSYGGLQETQYF. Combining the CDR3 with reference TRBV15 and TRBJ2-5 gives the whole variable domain DAMVIQNPRYQVTQFGKPVTLSCSQTLNHNVMYWYQQKSSQAPKLLFHYYDKDFNNEADTPDNFQSRRPNTSFCFLDIRSPGLGDTAMYLCATSRVASSYGGLQETQYFGPGTRLLVL.

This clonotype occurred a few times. CDR3 sequence (DNA): TGCAGCCTAGGGCAGGGGGGCACAGATACGCAGTATTTT. Residues: CSLGQGGTDTQYF. This chain links TRBV29-1 with TRBJ2-3, with 7 bases that match TRBD1. CDR1 and CDR2 (germline): SQVTM, ANQGSEA. The CDR3 covers 13 residues. With 8 bases clipped from V and 1 base from J, the junction kept 6 bases outside the gene matches.

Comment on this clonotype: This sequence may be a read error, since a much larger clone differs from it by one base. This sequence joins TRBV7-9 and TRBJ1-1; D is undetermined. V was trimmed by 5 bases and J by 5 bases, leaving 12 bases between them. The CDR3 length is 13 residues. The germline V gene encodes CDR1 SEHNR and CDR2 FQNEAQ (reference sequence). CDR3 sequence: CASSHEDRTEAFF. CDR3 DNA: TGTGCCAGCAGCCACGAAGATCGGACTGAAGCTTTCTTT.

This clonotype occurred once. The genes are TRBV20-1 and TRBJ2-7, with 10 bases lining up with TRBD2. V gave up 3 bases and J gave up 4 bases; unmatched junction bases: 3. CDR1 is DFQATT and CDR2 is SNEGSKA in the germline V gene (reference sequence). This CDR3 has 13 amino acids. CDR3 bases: TGCAGTGCTAGTCCTAGCGGGGGTTACGAGCAGTACTTC. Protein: CSASPSGGYEQYF.

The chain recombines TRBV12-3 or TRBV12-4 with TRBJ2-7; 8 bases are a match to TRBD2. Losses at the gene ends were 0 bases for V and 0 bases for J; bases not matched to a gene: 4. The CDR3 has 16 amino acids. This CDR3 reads CASSLADGRGSYEQYF. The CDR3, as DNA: TGTGCCAGCAGTTTAGCGGACGGGAGGGGCTCCTACGAGCAGTACTTC.

CDR3 residues: CASSFIGSPLHF. CDR3 bases: TGTGCCAGCAGTTTCATAGGGTCACCCCTCCACTTT. The chain has TRBV28 and TRBJ1-6; no definite D call. Trimming stripped 3 bases from V and 10 bases from J, with 7 bases between. Per germline, CDR1 MDHEN and CDR2 SYDVKM. There are 12 residues in the CDR3. The whole variable domain, filled in from reference TRBV28 and TRBJ1-6, reads DVKVTQSSRYLVKRTGEKVFLECVQDMDHENMFWYRQDPGLGLRLIYFSYDVKMKEKGDIPEGYSVSREKKERFSLILESASTNQTSMYLCASSFIGSPLHFGNGTRLTVT.

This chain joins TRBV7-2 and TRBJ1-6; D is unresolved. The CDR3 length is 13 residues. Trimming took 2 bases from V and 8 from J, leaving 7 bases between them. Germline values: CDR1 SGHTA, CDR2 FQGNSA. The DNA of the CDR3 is TGTGCCAGCAGCTTACGTGCCGATTCACCCCTCCACTTT. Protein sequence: CASSLRADSPLHF.

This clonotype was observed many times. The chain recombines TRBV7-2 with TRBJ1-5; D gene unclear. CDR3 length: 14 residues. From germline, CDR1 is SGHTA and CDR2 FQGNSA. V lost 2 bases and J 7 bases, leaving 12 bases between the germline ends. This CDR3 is CASSLPDRWQPQHF. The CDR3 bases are TGTGCCAGCAGCTTACCGGACCGATGGCAGCCCCAGCATTTT.

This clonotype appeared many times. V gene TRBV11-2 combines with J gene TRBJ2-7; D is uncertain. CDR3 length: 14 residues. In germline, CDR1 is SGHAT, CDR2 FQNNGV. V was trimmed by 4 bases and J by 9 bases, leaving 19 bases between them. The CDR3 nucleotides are TGTGCCAGCAGCTCCTCAATGGATCACTCTATGCAGTACTTC. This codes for CASSSSMDHSMQYF.

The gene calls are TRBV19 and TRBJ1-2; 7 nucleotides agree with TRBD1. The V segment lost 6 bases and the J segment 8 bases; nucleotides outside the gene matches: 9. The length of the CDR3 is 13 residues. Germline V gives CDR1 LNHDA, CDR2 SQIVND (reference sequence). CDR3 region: CASSTGQAGGYTF. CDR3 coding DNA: TGTGCCAGTAGCACCGGACAGGCAGGAGGCTACACCTTC.

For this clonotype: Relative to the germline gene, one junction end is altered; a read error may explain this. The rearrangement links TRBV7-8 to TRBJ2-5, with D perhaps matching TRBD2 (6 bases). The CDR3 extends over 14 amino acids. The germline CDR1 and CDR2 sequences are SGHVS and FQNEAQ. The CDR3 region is CASSQEGGGKTQYF. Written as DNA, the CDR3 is TGCGCCAGCAGCCAAGAAGGTGGGGGGAAGACCCAGTACTTC. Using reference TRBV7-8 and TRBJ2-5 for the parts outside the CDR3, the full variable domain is GAGVSQSPRYKVAKRGQDVALRCDPISGHVSLFWYQQALGQGPEFLTYFQNEAQLDKSGLPSDRFFAERPEGSVSTLKIQRTQQEDSAVYLCASSQEGGGKTQYFGPGTRLLVL.

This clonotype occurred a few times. Here the CDR3 DNA reads TGCAGCGTTGACCAGCAGGGTAACACTGAAGCTTTCTTT. Encoded protein: CSVDQQGNTEAFF. V usage is TRBV29-1 and J usage is TRBJ1-1; a possible D gene is TRBD1 (5 bases). The CDR3 has 13 residues. CDR1 and CDR2 from the germline V gene are SQVTM and ANQGSEA. The ends were cut back, 3 bases at V and 2 bases at J, with 10 bases in the middle. Together with reference TRBV29-1 and TRBJ1-1, the CDR3 gives the full variable domain: SAVISQKPSRDICQRGTSLTIQCQVDSQVTMMFWYRQQPGQSLTLIATANQGSEATYESGFVIDKFPISRPNLTFSTLTVSNMSPEDSSIYLCSVDQQGNTEAFFGQGTRLTVV.

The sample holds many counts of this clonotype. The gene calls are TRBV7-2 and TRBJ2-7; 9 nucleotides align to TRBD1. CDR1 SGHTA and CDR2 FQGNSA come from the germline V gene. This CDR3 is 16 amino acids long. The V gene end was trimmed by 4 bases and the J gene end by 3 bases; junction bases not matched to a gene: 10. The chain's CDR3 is CASSYQTGGGRYEQYF. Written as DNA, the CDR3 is TGTGCCAGCAGCTACCAAACAGGGGGCGGTCGCTACGAGCAGTACTTC.

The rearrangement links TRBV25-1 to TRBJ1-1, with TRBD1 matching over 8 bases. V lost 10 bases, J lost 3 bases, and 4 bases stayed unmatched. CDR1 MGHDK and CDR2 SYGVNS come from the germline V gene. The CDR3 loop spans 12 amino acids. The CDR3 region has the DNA TGTGCCAACTTCAGGGGGCACACTGAAGCTTTCTTT. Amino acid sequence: CANFRGHTEAFF. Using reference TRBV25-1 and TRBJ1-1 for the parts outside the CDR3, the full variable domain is EADIYQTPRYLVIGTGKKITLECSQTMGHDKMYWYQQDPGMELHLIHYSYGVNSTEKGDLSSESTVSRIRTEHFPLTLESARPSHTSQYLCANFRGHTEAFFGQGTRLTVV.

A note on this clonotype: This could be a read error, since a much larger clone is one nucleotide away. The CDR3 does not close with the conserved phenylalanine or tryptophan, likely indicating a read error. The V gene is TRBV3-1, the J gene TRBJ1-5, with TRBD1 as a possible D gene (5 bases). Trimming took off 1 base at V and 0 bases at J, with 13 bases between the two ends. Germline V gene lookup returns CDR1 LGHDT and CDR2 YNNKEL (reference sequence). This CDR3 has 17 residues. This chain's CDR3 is CASSQGQGRVSNQPQHL. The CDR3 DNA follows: TGTGCCAGCAGCCAAGGCCAGGGTCGAGTTAGCAATCAGCCCCAGCATCTT.

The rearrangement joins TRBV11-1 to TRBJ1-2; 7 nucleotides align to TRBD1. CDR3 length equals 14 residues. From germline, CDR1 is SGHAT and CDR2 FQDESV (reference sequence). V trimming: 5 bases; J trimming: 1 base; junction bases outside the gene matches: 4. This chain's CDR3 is CASSRDRNNYGYTF. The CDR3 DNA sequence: TGTGCCAGCAGCCGGGACAGAAATAACTATGGCTACACCTTC.

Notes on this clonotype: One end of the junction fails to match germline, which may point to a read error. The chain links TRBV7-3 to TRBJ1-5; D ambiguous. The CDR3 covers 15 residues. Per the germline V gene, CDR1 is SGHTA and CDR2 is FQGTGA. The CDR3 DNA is TGTGCCAGCAGTTTACCGGTTGGGGAAAATCAGCACCAGCATTTT. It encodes CASSLPVGENQHQHF.

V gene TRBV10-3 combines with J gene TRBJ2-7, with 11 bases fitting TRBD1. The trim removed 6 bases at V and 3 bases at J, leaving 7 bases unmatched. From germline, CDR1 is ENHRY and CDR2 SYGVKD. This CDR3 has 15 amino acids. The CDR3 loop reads CAISSSGTGGYEQYF. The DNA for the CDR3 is TGTGCCATCAGCTCCTCCGGGACAGGGGGCTACGAGCAGTACTTC.

The DNA for the CDR3 is TGTGCCAGCAGCTTGGACCCGTCGCGGGTCTTCTACGAGCAGTACTTC. Encoded protein: CASSLDPSRVFYEQYF. The chain recombines TRBV7-2 with TRBJ2-7; D perhaps matches TRBD2 (5 bases). The ends were cut back, 3 bases at V and 3 bases at J, with 18 bases in the middle. CDR3 length: 16 amino acids. Germline values: CDR1 SGHTA, CDR2 FQGNSA. The full variable domain, with the rest looked up from reference TRBV7-2 and TRBJ2-7, is GAGVSQSPSNKVTEKGKDVELRCDPISGHTALYWYRQSLGQGLEFLIYFQGNSAPDKSGLPSDRFSAERTGGSVSTLTIQRTQQEDSAVYLCASSLDPSRVFYEQYFGPGTRLTVT.

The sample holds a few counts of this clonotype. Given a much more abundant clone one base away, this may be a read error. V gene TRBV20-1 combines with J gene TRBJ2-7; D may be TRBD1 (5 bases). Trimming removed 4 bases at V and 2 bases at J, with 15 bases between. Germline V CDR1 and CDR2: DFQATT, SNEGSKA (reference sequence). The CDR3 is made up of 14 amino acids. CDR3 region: CSAKPPGIAYEQYF. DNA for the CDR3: TGCAGTGCTAAGCCCCCAGGGATAGCCTACGAGCAGTACTTC.

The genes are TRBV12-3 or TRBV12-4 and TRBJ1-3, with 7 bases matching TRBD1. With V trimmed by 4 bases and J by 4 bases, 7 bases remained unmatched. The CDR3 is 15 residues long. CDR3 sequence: CASSSGTAAGNTIYF. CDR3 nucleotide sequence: TGTGCCAGCAGTTCCGGGACAGCCGCCGGAAACACCATATATTTT.

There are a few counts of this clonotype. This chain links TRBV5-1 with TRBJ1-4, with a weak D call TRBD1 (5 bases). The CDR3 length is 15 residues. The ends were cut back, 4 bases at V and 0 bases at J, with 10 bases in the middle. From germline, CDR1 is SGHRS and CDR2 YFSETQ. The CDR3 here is CASSDGTATNEKLFF. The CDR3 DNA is TGCGCCAGCAGCGATGGGACGGCAACTAATGAAAAACTGTTTTTT.

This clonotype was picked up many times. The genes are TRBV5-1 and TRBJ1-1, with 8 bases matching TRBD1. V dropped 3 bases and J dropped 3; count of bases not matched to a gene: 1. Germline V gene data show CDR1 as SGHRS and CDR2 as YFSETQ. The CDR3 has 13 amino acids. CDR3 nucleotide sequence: TGCGCCAGCAGCTCACAGGGGGACACTGAAGCTTTCTTT. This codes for CASSSQGDTEAFF.